Sequencing of this T cell receptor beta chain was carried out in a study of OX40 agonist ivuxolimab in advanced cancers. Across the whole study: Patients received the agonistic anti-OX40 (CD134) antibody ivuxolimab. General study results and limits: A proportion of nonresponders additionally exhibited low normalized T-cell clonal expansion. With doses of 0.1 to 3.0 mg/kg, CD4+ and CD8+ blood T cells had undergone clonal expansion by week 6.

The germline CDR1 and CDR2 sequences are MDHEN and SYDVKM. J lost 3 bases, V lost 2 bases, and 7 bases had no gene match. The CDR3 contains 15 residues. Of note for this clone: The antigen is undetermined.

Researchers took blood at baseline, on cycle 4 day 1, and on cycle 7 day 1. The table came from immunoSEQ multiplex PCR; TCRdb's copy has only in-frame clones and leaves some out. Seen here are 30,000 to 35,000 clones, 70% to 90% observed once, and the top ten hold roughly 25%. This clonotype was sampled from an adult with an advanced solid tumor such as melanoma, head and neck, liver or kidney cancer. The V and J genes are TRBV28 and TRBJ2-7; 7 bases match TRBD2. Sequenced material: CD4+ or CD8+ T cells sorted from blood, taken in a trial of the OX40 agonist ivuxolimab. CDR3 amino acids: CASSLTGGDLYEQYF. The CDR3 DNA follows: TGTGCCAGCAGTTTAACGGGAGGAGACCTCTACGAGCAGTACTTC. The whole variable domain, filled in from reference TRBV28 and TRBJ2-7, reads DVKVTQSSRYLVKRTGEKVFLECVQDMDHENMFWYRQDPGLGLRLIYFSYDVKMKEKGDIPEGYSVSREKKERFSLILESASTNQTSMYLCASSLTGGDLYEQYFGPGTRLTVT.